This record looks at one TCR beta chain sequence and its context. The antigen is unknown. This record comes from a study of cytomegalovirus exposure and HLA in healthy donors. Whole-study results and caveats: A further, later analysis showed that HLA-associated TCR beta chains (compared with equally common others) were more clonally expanded.

Germline V lookup: CDR1 LGHNA, CDR2 YNFKEQ. The CDR3 has 15 residues. V trimming: 5 bases; J trimming: 7 bases; junction bases outside the gene matches: 9. PCR primers comprised 60 Vbeta and 13 Jbeta primers. Repertoires were generated with immunoSEQ multiplex PCR, while TCRdb's copy carries only in-frame clones and drops some. The data include 100,000 to 150,000 clones; the top ten clones carry under 2%. The donors comprised healthy bone marrow donors. Donors had nominal health at sampling but likely had unrecorded immune exposures. The sequencing input was PBMCs. This sequence was found in a man younger than 30 in good health and CMV-seronegative. The chain is built from TRBV4-2 and TRBJ2-1, with 9 nucleotides matching TRBD1. CDR3 region: CASSFTGTGRNEQFF. DNA for the CDR3: TGTGCCAGCAGCTTTACCGGGACAGGGAGGAATGAGCAGTTCTTC.